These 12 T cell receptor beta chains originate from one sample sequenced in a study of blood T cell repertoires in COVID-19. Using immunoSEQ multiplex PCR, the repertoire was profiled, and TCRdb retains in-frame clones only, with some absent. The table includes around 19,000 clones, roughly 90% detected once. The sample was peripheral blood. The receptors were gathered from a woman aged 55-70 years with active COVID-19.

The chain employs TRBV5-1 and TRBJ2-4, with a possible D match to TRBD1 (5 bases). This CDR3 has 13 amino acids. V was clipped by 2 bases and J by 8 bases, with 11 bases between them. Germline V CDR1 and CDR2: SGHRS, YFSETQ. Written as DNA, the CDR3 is TGCGCCAGCAGCTTCCAGGGCGACGACATTCAGTACTTC. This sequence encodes CASSFQGDDIQYF.

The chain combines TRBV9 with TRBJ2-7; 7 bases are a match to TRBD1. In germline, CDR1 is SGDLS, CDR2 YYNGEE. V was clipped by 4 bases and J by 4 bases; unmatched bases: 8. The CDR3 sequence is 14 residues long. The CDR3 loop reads CASSPPGQQYEQYF. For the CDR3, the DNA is TGTGCCAGCAGCCCACCGGGACAGCAATACGAGCAGTACTTC.

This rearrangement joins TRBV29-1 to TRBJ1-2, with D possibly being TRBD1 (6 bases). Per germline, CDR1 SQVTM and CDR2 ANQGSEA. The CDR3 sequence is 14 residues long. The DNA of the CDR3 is TGCAGTGCGTACCCGACAGGCTCTAACTATGGCTACACCTTC. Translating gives CSAYPTGSNYGYTF. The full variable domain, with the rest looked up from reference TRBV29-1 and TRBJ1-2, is SAVISQKPSRDICQRGTSLTIQCQVDSQVTMMFWYRQQPGQSLTLIATANQGSEATYESGFVIDKFPISRPNLTFSTLTVSNMSPEDSSIYLCSAYPTGSNYGYTFGSGTRLTVV.

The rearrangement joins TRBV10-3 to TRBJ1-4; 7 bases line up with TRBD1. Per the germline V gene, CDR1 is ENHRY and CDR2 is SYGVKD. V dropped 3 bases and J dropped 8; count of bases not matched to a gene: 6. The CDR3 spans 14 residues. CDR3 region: CAISEGQGQEKLFF. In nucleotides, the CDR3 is TGTGCCATCAGTGAAGGGCAGGGACAGGAAAAACTGTTTTTT.

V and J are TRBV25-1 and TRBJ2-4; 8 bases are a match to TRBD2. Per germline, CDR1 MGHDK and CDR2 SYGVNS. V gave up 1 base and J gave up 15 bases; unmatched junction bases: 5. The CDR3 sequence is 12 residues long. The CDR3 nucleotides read TGTGCCAGCAGTGAATTGGGGACTAGTTGGTACTTC. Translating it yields CASSELGTSWYF.

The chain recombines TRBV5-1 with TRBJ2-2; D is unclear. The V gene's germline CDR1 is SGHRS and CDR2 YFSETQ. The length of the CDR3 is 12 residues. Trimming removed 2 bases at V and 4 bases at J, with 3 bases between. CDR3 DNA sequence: TGCGCCAGCAGCTTCGGCACCGGGGAGCTGTTTTTT. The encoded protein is CASSFGTGELFF.

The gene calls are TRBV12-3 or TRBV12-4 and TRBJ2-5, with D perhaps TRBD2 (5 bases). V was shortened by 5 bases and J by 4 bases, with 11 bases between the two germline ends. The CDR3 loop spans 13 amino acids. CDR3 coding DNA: TGTGCCAGCAGTCCGAGGACTGGAGAGACCCAGTACTTC. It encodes CASSPRTGETQYF.

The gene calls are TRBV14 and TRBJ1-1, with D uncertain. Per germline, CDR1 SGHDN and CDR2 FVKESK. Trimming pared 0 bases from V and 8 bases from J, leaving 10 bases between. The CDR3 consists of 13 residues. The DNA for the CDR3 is TGTGCCAGCAGCCAAGATCACGCAGTAGAAGCTTTCTTT. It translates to CASSQDHAVEAFF.

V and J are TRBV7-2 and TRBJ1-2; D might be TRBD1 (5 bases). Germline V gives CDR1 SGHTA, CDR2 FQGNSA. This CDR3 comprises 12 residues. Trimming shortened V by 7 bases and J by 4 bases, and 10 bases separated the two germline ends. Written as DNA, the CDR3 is TGTGCCAGCACGGGACTTCCCTATGGCTACACCTTC. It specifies CASTGLPYGYTF.

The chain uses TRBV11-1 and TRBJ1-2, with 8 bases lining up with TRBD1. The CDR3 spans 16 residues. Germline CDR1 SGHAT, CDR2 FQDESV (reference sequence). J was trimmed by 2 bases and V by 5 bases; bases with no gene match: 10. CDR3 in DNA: TGTGCCAGCAGCCAACTCAGGGGGCCGGCAAACTATGGCTACACCTTC. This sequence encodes CASSQLRGPANYGYTF. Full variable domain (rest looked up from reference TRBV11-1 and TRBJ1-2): EAEVAQSPRYKITEKSQAVAFWCDPISGHATLYWYRQILGQGPELLVQFQDESVVDDSQLPKDRFSAERLKGVDSTLKIQPAELGDSAMYLCASSQLRGPANYGYTFGSGTRLTVV.

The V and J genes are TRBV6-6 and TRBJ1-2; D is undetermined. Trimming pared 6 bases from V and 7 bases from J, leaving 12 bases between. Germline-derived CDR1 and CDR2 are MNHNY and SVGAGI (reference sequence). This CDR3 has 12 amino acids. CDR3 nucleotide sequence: TGTGCCAGCAGCTCTGACTTCCTTGGCTACACCTTC. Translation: CASSSDFLGYTF.

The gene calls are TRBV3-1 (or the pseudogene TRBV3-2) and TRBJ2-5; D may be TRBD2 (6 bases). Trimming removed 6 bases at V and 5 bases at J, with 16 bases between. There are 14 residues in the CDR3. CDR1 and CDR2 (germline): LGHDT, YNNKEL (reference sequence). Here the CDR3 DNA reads TGTGCCAGCAGGCGTAGCGGAGGGCGGGAGACCCAGTACTTC. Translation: CASRRSGGRETQYF.